This T cell receptor (beta chain) was profiled in a study of blood T cell repertoires in COVID-19. V was trimmed by 1 base and J by 0 bases, leaving 9 bases between them. The CDR3 covers 15 residues. Germline values: CDR1 MNHEY, CDR2 SMNVEV (reference sequence). The data were produced by immunoSEQ multiplex PCR, yet TCRdb's version contains in-frame clones alone and is incomplete. The sample shows approximately 400,000 clones, under 85% of them seen only once. What was sequenced was PBMCs or T cells enriched from blood (not recorded which). This clonotype was obtained from a woman in her 50s who had recovered from COVID-19. The chain recombines TRBV27 with TRBJ1-2, with TRBD1 as a possible D gene (5 bases). DNA for the CDR3: TGTGCCAGCAGTTTATATGCAGGGACTAACTATGGCTACACCTTC. Its protein is CASSLYAGTNYGYTF.